This T cell receptor beta chain appears in the sequencing data of a study of molecular identifiers for immune sequencing clone quantification. Study information: Replicate experiments took RNA from about 20,000 or 100,000 naive CD8 cells, divided it five ways and sequenced four.

A single count supports this clonotype. It was with previously described methods and listed TCR primers that bulk TCR libraries were made. TCRdb reprocessed the PCR reads via MiXCR and lists one record per CDR3 protein. Found here are some 97,000 distinct CDR3 sequences, 24% of them singletons; the top ten hold around 0.92%. Libraries used roughly 18,000 to 1,000,000 sorted naive CD8 T cells and 10%, 30% or 50% RNA input. CD8+CD4-CCR7+CD45RA+ sorting gave the naive CD8 T cells. CDR1 is SQVTM, CDR2 ANQGSEA, per germline. This CDR3 comprises 15 residues. J was trimmed by 5 bases and V by 7 bases; bases with no gene match: 16.

The TCR sequence derives from a human donor in good health. Some libraries in this study had Jurkat cell RNA spiked in. The sample was naive CD8+ T cells from blood, with Jurkat cell RNA spiked in. Documented subset: FACS-sorted CD8+CD4-CCR7+CD45RA+ naive T cells. This chain joins TRBV29-1 and TRBJ1-2, with TRBD1 identical over 7 bases. The CDR3 DNA sequence: TGCAGCGGTGGACAGGTGGCGCAAAGTGGGTATGGCTACACCTTC. Protein sequence: CSGGQVAQSGYGYTF.